The rows below give T cell receptor beta chains drawn from one sample of a study of neurological immune-mediated disorders. TCRdb passed the 5' RACE reads through MiXCR, listing each CDR3 protein once. This table holds tens of thousands of distinct CDR3 sequences, roughly an eighth found once. The sample taken for sequencing was PBMCs. The receptors were gathered from a female donor with HTLV-1-associated myelopathy (HAM/TSP). Both conserved end residues are part of each CDR3. The D gene is left open where the match is weak. Size is omitted from some rows. Given values are once, few, many or a class for expanded clones.

J: TRBJ2-1; D: TRBD2; length: 15; size: many; V: TRBV7-2; CDR3: CASSLWRGAYNEQFF; DNA: TGTGCCAGCAGCTTATGGCGGGGGGCCTACAATGAGCAGTTCTTC
J: TRBJ2-7; D: TRBD2; length: 11; size: many; V: TRBV20-1; CDR3: CSATSVYEQYF; DNA: TGCAGTGCGACTAGCGTCTACGAGCAGTACTTC
J: TRBJ1-6; D: TRBD1; length: 15; size: -; V: TRBV4-3; CDR3: CASSQGQGPNSPLHF; DNA: TGCGCCAGCAGCCAGGGACAGGGACCTAATTCACCCCTCCACTTT
J: TRBJ2-5; D: -; length: 15; size: once; V: TRBV7-6; CDR3: CASSSFAGSQETQYF; DNA: TGTGCCAGCAGCTCTTTTGCGGGGTCCCAAGAGACCCAGTACTTC
J: TRBJ2-3; D: TRBD2; length: 15; size: many; V: TRBV6-5; CDR3: CASSYGGGATDTQYF; DNA: TGTGCCAGCAGTTACGGCGGGGGGGCCACAGATACGCAGTATTTT
J: TRBJ2-5; D: -; length: 14; size: many; V: TRBV9; CDR3: CASSVGNSQETQYF; DNA: TGTGCCAGCAGCGTAGGGAATAGCCAAGAGACCCAGTACTTC
J: TRBJ1-5; D: -; length: 13; size: medium-sized; V: TRBV20-1; CDR3: CSAGDFSNQPQHF; DNA: TGCAGTGCTGGGGACTTTAGCAATCAGCCCCAGCATTTT
J: TRBJ2-5; D: TRBD1; length: 13; size: many; V: TRBV7-3; CDR3: CASSGTVQETQYF; DNA: TGTGCCAGCAGCGGGACAGTACAAGAGACCCAGTACTTC
J: TRBJ1-6; D: TRBD1; length: 15; size: many; V: TRBV5-1; CDR3: CASSITGTGGPPLHF; DNA: TGCGCCAGCAGCATAACCGGGACAGGGGGTCCACCCCTCCACTTT
J: TRBJ2-7; D: -; length: 12; size: -; V: TRBV4-1; CDR3: CASSQDGGEQYF; DNA: TGCGCCAGCAGCCAAGACGGTGGAGAGCAGTACTTC
J: TRBJ1-2; D: -; length: 15; size: many; V: TRBV11-2; CDR3: CASSLSGAGANGYTF; DNA: TGTGCCAGCAGCTTAAGTGGGGCGGGGGCGAACGGCTACACCTTC
J: TRBJ2-3; D: -; length: 15; size: many; V: TRBV20-1; CDR3: CSARAPGTSTDTQYF; DNA: TGCAGTGCTAGAGCCCCGGGGACTAGCACAGATACGCAGTATTTT
J: TRBJ2-5; D: -; length: 14; size: many; V: TRBV28; CDR3: CASSLLGPQETQYF; DNA: TGTGCCAGCAGTTTATTGGGGCCCCAAGAGACCCAGTACTTC
J: TRBJ2-3; D: -; length: 14; size: -; V: TRBV29-1; CDR3: CSVEVGSALDTQYF; DNA: TGCAGCGTTGAAGTGGGGTCGGCCTTGGATACACAGTATTTT
J: TRBJ1-1; D: -; length: 12; size: many; V: TRBV20-1; CDR3: CSASQPTGEAFF; DNA: TGCAGTGCTAGTCAACCCACCGGTGAAGCTTTCTTT
J: TRBJ2-7; D: -; length: 12; size: few; V: TRBV30; CDR3: CAWSIGDYEQYF; DNA: TGTGCCTGGAGTATTGGGGACTACGAGCAGTACTTC
J: TRBJ1-5; D: -; length: 15; size: medium-sized; V: TRBV5-5; CDR3: CASSPSPGSNQPQHF; DNA: TGTGCCAGCTCACCGAGTCCAGGGTCCAATCAGCCCCAGCATTTT
J: TRBJ2-1; D: -; length: 16; size: many; V: TRBV5-1; CDR3: CASSWMSGALDNEQFF; DNA: TGCGCCAGCAGCTGGATGTCAGGGGCCCTTGACAATGAGCAGTTCTTC
J: TRBJ1-4; D: -; length: 14; size: many; V: TRBV5-1; CDR3: CASSPGPGTEKLFF; DNA: TGCGCCAGCAGCCCCGGTCCAGGTACTGAAAAACTGTTTTTT
J: TRBJ2-7; D: -; length: 11; size: -; V: TRBV6-5; CDR3: CASSYLRVQYF; DNA: TGTGCCAGCAGTTACTTGCGTGTGCAGTACTTC
J: TRBJ2-7; D: TRBD1; length: 14; size: many; V: TRBV5-6; CDR3: CASSLRQGIHEQYF; DNA: TGTGCCAGCAGCTTGAGACAGGGTATCCACGAGCAGTACTTC
J: TRBJ2-5; D: TRBD2; length: 15; size: few; V: TRBV4-1; CDR3: CASTRLAGVQETQYF; DNA: TGCGCCAGCACCCGACTAGCGGGGGTTCAAGAGACCCAGTACTTC
J: TRBJ1-1; D: TRBD1; length: 14; size: many; V: TRBV20-1; CDR3: CNARGTGMNTEAFF; DNA: TGCAATGCTAGGGGGACAGGGATGAACACTGAAGCTTTCTTT
J: TRBJ2-7; D: -; length: 14; size: -; V: TRBV2; CDR3: CANSDRGPWHEQYF; DNA: TGTGCCAACAGTGATCGGGGCCCCTGGCACGAGCAGTACTTC
J: TRBJ1-5; D: -; length: 17; size: many; V: TRBV9; CDR3: CASSATDALLGNQPQHF; DNA: TGTGCCAGCAGCGCTACGGACGCCCTTTTGGGCAATCAGCCCCAGCATTTT
J: TRBJ2-3; D: TRBD2; length: 17; size: once; V: TRBV7-2; CDR3: CASSSSAAGGLTDTQYF; DNA: TGTGCCAGCAGCTCGAGTGCCGCGGGGGGCCTAACAGATACGCAGTATTTT
J: TRBJ1-5; D: -; length: 15; size: large; V: TRBV4-1; CDR3: CASSQEGYFSQPQHF; DNA: TGCGCCAGCAGCCAAGAGGGTTATTTTAGTCAGCCCCAGCATTTT
J: TRBJ2-3; D: -; length: 15; size: many; V: TRBV24-1; CDR3: CATSDARALTDTQYF; DNA: TGTGCCACCAGTGACGCCCGGGCTCTCACAGATACGCAGTATTTT
J: TRBJ2-1; D: TRBD2; length: 15; size: many; V: TRBV28; CDR3: CASSLAGGSYNEQFF; DNA: TGTGCCAGCAGCTTAGCGGGGGGTAGTTACAATGAGCAGTTCTTC
J: TRBJ2-5; D: -; length: 13; size: many; V: TRBV5-1; CDR3: CASSSGQQETQYF; DNA: TGCGCCAGCAGCTCCGGACAGCAAGAGACCCAGTACTTC
J: TRBJ1-2; D: -; length: 16; size: many; V: TRBV28; CDR3: CASSFLVVQDYYGYTF; DNA: TGTGCCAGCAGTTTTTTGGTCGTTCAAGACTACTATGGCTACACCTTC